This T cell receptor (beta chain) was documented in a study of blood T cell repertoires in COVID-19. Trimming cost V 3 bases and J 0 bases, with 15 bases left between them. Germline CDR1 LNHDA, CDR2 SQIVND (reference sequence). The CDR3 runs to 18 residues. Original processing notes: Nucleated cell number was recorded as an estimate derived from reference gene primer amplification. Sequencing was performed with immunoSEQ multiplex PCR; in TCRdb, only in-frame clones are kept and a portion is missing. V and J calls plus clone size are reproduced from that table; the DNA served to infer D and trimming. This table has under 350,000 clones, roughly 90% appearing once.

The material sequenced was peripheral blood. The chain joins TRBV19 to TRBJ2-6; a weak D match, TRBD1 (5 bases). The origin of this receptor is a woman in her 30s with COVID-19, enrolled during active disease. Here the CDR3 reads CASSIGQGSPSGANVLTF. The CDR3 coding sequence is TGTGCCAGTAGTATTGGGCAGGGATCCCCCTCTGGGGCCAACGTCCTGACTTTC.